This T cell receptor (beta chain) came from a study of blood T cell repertoires in COVID-19. About the research overall: T cells, B-cell-depleted T cells, or PBMCs supplied cDNA or gDNA.

This CDR3 contains 15 residues. Germline lookup yields CDR1 SGHAT and CDR2 FQNNGV. J was trimmed by 5 bases and V by 5 bases; bases with no gene match: 9. Assay: immunoSEQ multiplex PCR; the TCRdb copy retains only in-frame clones and omits some. This sample has about 190,000 clones, with 88% found just once. The chain couples TRBV11-2 to TRBJ1-2, with TRBD1 matching over 9 bases. Sequencing was done on a sample of peripheral blood. The receptor comes from a woman aged 40-49 years who had recovered from COVID-19. The CDR3 loop is CASSPNRGREYGYTF. The CDR3 DNA is TGTGCCAGCAGCCCTAACAGGGGGCGCGAATATGGCTACACCTTC.